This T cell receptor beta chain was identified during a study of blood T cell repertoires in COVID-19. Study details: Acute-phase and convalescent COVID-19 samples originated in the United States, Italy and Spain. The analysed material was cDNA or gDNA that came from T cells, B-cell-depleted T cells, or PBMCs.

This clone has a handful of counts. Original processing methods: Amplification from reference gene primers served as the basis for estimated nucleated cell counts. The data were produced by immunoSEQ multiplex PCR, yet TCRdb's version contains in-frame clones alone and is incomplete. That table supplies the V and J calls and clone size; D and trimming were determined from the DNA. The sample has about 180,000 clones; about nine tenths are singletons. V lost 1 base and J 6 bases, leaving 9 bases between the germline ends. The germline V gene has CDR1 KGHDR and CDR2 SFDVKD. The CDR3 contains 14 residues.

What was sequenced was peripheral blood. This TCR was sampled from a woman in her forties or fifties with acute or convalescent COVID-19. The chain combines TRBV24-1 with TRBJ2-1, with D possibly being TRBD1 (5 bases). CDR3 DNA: TGTGCCACCAGTGATTTATCAGGGATCAATGAGCAGTTCTTC. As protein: CATSDLSGINEQFF.